The 22 T cell receptor beta chains below come from one sample, sequenced in a study of blood T cells in healthy people across ages. Primers used in a second PCR of about 6 to 11 cycles were a sample-barcoded 5' primer and a J-beta primer mix. TCRdb re-analysed the 5' RACE reads in MiXCR, keeping a single row per CDR3 protein. The sample includes about 1,400,000 distinct CDR3 sequences, roughly 40% seen only once; the top ten take roughly 7.9%. Sequenced: blood. Receptors were obtained from a woman aged 18-29 years in good health.

This clonotype was seen ten or more times. The CDR3 loop reads CASSQDLNGLAGRYEQYF. As DNA, the CDR3 is TGTGCCAGCAGCCAAGATCTCAATGGGCTAGCGGGGCGATACGAGCAGTACTTC. This chain uses TRBV4-2 with TRBJ2-7, with 9 positions matching TRBD2. V gave up 0 bases and J gave up 4 bases; unmatched junction bases: 13. CDR3 length: 18 amino acids. Looked up from germline, CDR1 is LGHNA and CDR2 is YNFKEQ.

The gene calls are TRBV6-5 and TRBJ2-1; TRBD2 agrees at 13 bases. In germline, CDR1 is MNHEY, CDR2 SVGAGI. J lost 3 bases, V lost 6 bases, and 11 bases had no gene match. There are 18 residues in the CDR3. CDR3 DNA sequence: TGTGCCAGCAGCTTACTAGCGGGAGGGCCCTCGGGCTACAATGAGCAGTTCTTC. Translating it yields CASSLLAGGPSGYNEQFF.

The gene calls are TRBV6-6 and TRBJ2-6, with TRBD1 matching over 7 bases. The CDR3 is 15 residues long. Germline V gene lookup returns CDR1 MNHNY and CDR2 SVGAGI (reference sequence). Trimming removed 4 bases from V and 6 bases from J; junction bases left unmatched: 6. Here the CDR3 DNA reads TGTGCCAGCAGTTTCGGACAGGTAGAGGCCAACGTCCTGACTTTC. As protein: CASSFGQVEANVLTF.

The V and J genes are TRBV4-2 and TRBJ2-3; D possibly corresponds to TRBD2 (6 bases). V lost 7 bases and J 0 bases, leaving 14 bases between the germline ends. The CDR3 consists of 15 residues. Germline V CDR1 and CDR2: LGHNA, YNFKEQ. CDR3 coding DNA: TGTGCCAGCACCATTGGGGGAGGTAGCACAGATACGCAGTATTTT. Translated, it gives CASTIGGGSTDTQYF.

To note about this clonotype: A read error is possible here, since a much larger clone lies one base away. The chain recombines TRBV10-3 with TRBJ2-7; 7 bases are a match to TRBD2. V shed 8 bases, J shed 2 bases, and the junction held 9 bases outside the gene matches. Germline V CDR1 and CDR2: ENHRY, SYGVKD. The CDR3 has 14 residues. CDR3 nucleotide sequence: TGTGCCATCGGCGGACTAGACGAGCCCTACGAGCAGTACTTC. Protein: CAIGGLDEPYEQYF.

This clonotype was counted a few times. The J gene is TRBJ1-4, the V gene TRBV20-1, with 11 nucleotides matching TRBD1. Germline-derived CDR1 and CDR2 are DFQATT and SNEGSKA (reference sequence). The CDR3 length is 20 residues. The junction had 16 bases not matched to a gene; V was cut back by 1 base and J by 3 bases. CDR3 sequence reads: CSARGYSGQGEGGSNEKLFF. CDR3 bases: TGCAGTGCTAGAGGATACTCGGGACAGGGGGAGGGCGGGTCTAATGAAAAACTGTTTTTT.

This clonotype has a handful of counts. CDR3 region: CASSQDHSINSPLHF. DNA for the CDR3: TGTGCCAGCAGCCAAGATCACTCGATTAATTCACCCCTCCACTTT. This chain uses TRBV3-1 with TRBJ1-6; D unresolved. The V end was cut by 0 bases, the J end by 6 bases, with 9 bases between. CDR3 length: 15 amino acids. CDR1 is LGHDT and CDR2 is YNNKEL in the germline V gene (reference sequence).

This clonotype was seen more than once but under ten times. The V and J genes are TRBV6-5 and TRBJ2-1; 15 bases agree with TRBD2. Trimming took 4 bases from V and 6 from J; bases not matched to a gene: 13. CDR1 MNHEY and CDR2 SVGAGI come from the germline V gene. This CDR3 spans 19 amino acids. This CDR3 is CASSSPGLAGGNPSNEQFF. The CDR3 region has the DNA TGTGCCAGCAGTTCCCCGGGACTAGCGGGGGGCAATCCCAGCAATGAGCAGTTCTTC.

The chain is built from TRBV10-3 and TRBJ2-5; possible D gene TRBD2, 5 bases. The CDR3 has 16 residues. Germline CDR1 is ENHRY and CDR2 is SYGVKD. Trimming cost V 6 bases and J 1 base, with 18 bases left between them. CDR3 sequence reads: CAIRGSAGWGQETQYF. CDR3 nucleotides: TGTGCCATCAGAGGTAGCGCGGGCTGGGGCCAAGAGACCCAGTACTTC.

The chain carries TRBV20-1 and TRBJ2-1, with 9 nucleotides matching TRBD2. V dropped 0 bases and J dropped 3; count of bases not matched to a gene: 6. Germline V CDR1 and CDR2: DFQATT, SNEGSKA (reference sequence). The CDR3 totals 16 residues. CDR3 sequence (DNA): TGCAGTGCTAGAGAGCCCGGGACTAGCATCTACAATGAGCAGTTCTTC. This translates into CSAREPGTSIYNEQFF.

This clonotype was detected only a few times. In DNA, the CDR3 is TGTGCCAGCAGCTTAGTGTCCGGGATAATCGAGACCCAGTACTTC. Protein product: CASSLVSGIIETQYF. The V gene is TRBV7-8, the J gene TRBJ2-7, with D perhaps matching TRBD2 (5 bases). The J call could be wrong; TRBJ2-5 is a better fit for the DNA end. CDR1 is SGHVS, CDR2 FQNEAQ, per germline. The CDR3 consists of 15 residues.

This clonotype came up a few times. This chain connects TRBV24-1 to TRBJ2-5; D is uncertain. The ends were cut back, 4 bases at V and 11 bases at J, with 16 bases in the middle. From germline, CDR1 is KGHDR and CDR2 SFDVKD. The length of the CDR3 is 13 residues. This CDR3 reads CATSENTDNEQYF. CDR3 DNA sequence: TGTGCCACCAGTGAGAATACCGACAATGAGCAGTACTTC.

V is TRBV20-1 and J is TRBJ2-6; D is ambiguous. CDR3 length: 12 amino acids. Germline V gene sequence: CDR1 DFQATT, CDR2 SNEGSKA (reference sequence). Trimming cost V 3 bases and J 5 bases, with 5 bases left between them. The CDR3 nucleotides read TGCAGTGCTAGGGATAGGGCCAACGTCCTGACTTTC. Its protein product is CSARDRANVLTF.

As for this clonotype: A read error may account for a junction end that differs from germline. The chain combines TRBV7-6 with TRBJ2-1; D is unclear. Per the germline V gene, CDR1 is SGHVS and CDR2 is FNYEAQ. The CDR3 is 14 amino acids. CDR3 residues: CASSVASRNNEQFF. CDR3 in DNA: TGTGCCAGCAGCGTAGCAAGCCGGAACAATGAGCAGTTCTTC. The whole variable domain, filled in from reference TRBV7-6 and TRBJ2-1, reads GAGVSQSPRYKVTKRGQDVALRCDPISGHVSLYWYRQALGQGPEFLTYFNYEAQQDKSGLPNDRFSAERPEGSISTLTIQRTEQRDSAMYRCASSVASRNNEQFFGPGTRLTVL.

The chain joins TRBV3-1 to TRBJ2-2; TRBD2 might be the D (5 bases). The CDR3 covers 16 residues. Germline V gene sequence: CDR1 LGHDT, CDR2 YNNKEL (reference sequence). Between the trimmed V and J ends, which lost 6 bases and 4 bases, there was a span of 18 bases. The CDR3 nucleotides read TGTGCCAGCAGAGCTCCGGAGGCTAAACTCACCGGGGAGCTGTTTTTT. It translates to CASRAPEAKLTGELFF.

This clonotype has only a few counts. The gene calls are TRBV12-3 or TRBV12-4 and TRBJ2-1; D may be TRBD1 (6 bases). CDR3 length equals 14 residues. The V and J ends lost 3 bases and 8 bases respectively, with 14 bases between them. The CDR3 is CASSFRQGLDEQFF. In nucleotides, the CDR3 is TGTGCCAGCAGTTTCCGGCAGGGGCTCGATGAGCAGTTCTTC.

CDR3 in amino acids: CASSLLGQTPTDTQYF. CDR3 bases: TGCGCCAGCAGCTTGTTGGGGCAAACCCCCACAGATACGCAGTATTTT. This sequence joins TRBV5-1 and TRBJ2-3, with TRBD1 as a possible D gene (5 bases). The V and J ends lost 1 base and 2 bases respectively, with 14 bases between them. This CDR3 has 16 residues. Germline lookup yields CDR1 SGHRS and CDR2 YFSETQ.

This clonotype came up a few times. This chain uses TRBV6-1 with TRBJ2-5; 7 positions agree with TRBD1. The junction had 8 bases not matched to a gene; V was cut back by 2 bases and J by 5 bases. In germline, CDR1 is MNHNS, CDR2 SASEGT. This CDR3 comprises 15 residues. Here the CDR3 reads CASSEFVRDSETQYF. The CDR3 DNA sequence: TGTGCCAGCAGTGAATTCGTCCGGGACAGTGAGACCCAGTACTTC.

The chain links TRBV4-1 to TRBJ2-3; 9 positions match TRBD2. V shed 0 bases, J shed 4 bases, and the junction held 5 bases outside the gene matches. CDR1 is MGHRA and CDR2 is YSYEKL in the germline V gene. There are 16 residues in the CDR3. Here the CDR3 reads CASSQDWGLAADTQYF. In DNA, the CDR3 is TGCGCCAGCAGCCAAGATTGGGGACTAGCAGCAGATACGCAGTATTTT.

CDR3 sequence reads: CASSFQGSGRAYNEQFF. CDR3 DNA sequence: TGTGCCAGCAGTTTCCAGGGTAGCGGGAGGGCTTACAATGAGCAGTTCTTC. The rearrangement links TRBV12-3 or TRBV12-4 to TRBJ2-1; 11 nucleotides line up with TRBD2. The CDR3 runs 17 residues. The junction had 8 bases not matched to a gene; V was cut back by 3 bases and J by 4 bases.

The chain carries TRBV6-1 and TRBJ2-1; 14 bases fit TRBD2. The DNA end favors TRBJ2-7, so the J call may be wrong. Per germline, CDR1 MNHNS and CDR2 SASEGT. The CDR3 runs 15 residues. The CDR3 reads CASRGLAGAYNEQYF. The CDR3 nucleotides are TGTGCCAGCAGGGGACTAGCGGGAGCCTACAATGAGCAGTACTTC.

J is TRBJ2-3 and V is TRBV10-1, with 9 bases identical to TRBD1. V shed 7 bases, J shed 4 bases, and the junction held 12 bases outside the gene matches. The CDR3 has 16 residues. The V gene's germline CDR1 is WNHNN and CDR2 SYGVQD (reference sequence). The CDR3 DNA follows: TGCGCCAGCAACCAGGGGGGGACAGGGAACTCAGATACGCAGTATTTT. As protein: CASNQGGTGNSDTQYF.